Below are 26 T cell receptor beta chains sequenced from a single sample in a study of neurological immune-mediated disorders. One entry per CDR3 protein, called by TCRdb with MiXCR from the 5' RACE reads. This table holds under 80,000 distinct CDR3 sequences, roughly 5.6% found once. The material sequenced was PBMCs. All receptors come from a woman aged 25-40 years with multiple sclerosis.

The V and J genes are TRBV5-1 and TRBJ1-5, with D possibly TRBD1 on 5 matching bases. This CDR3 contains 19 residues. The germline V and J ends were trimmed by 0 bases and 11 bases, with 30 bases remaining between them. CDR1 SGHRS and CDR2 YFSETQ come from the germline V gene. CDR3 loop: CASSLDRRMWGFIRGSQHF. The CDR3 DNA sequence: TGCGCCAGCAGCTTGGACAGGCGGATGTGGGGGTTTATACGGGGGTCCCAGCATTTT.

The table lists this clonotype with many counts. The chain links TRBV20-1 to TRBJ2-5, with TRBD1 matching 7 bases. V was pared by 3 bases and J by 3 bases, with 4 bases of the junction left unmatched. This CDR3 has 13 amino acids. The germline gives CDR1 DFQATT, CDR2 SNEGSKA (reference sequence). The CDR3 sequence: CSASPGQKETQYF. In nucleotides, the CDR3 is TGCAGTGCTAGTCCGGGACAGAAAGAGACCCAGTACTTC.

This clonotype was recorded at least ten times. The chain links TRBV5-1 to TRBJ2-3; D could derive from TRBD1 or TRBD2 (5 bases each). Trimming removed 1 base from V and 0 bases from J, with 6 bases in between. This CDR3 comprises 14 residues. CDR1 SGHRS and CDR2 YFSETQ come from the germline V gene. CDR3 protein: CASSLRDSTDTQYF. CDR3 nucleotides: TGCGCCAGCAGCTTGAGGGACAGCACAGATACGCAGTATTTT.

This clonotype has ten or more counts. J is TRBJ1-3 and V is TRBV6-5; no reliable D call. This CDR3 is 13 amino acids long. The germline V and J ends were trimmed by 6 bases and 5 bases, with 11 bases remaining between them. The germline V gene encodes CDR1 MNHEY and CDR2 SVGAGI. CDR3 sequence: CASRSMLRNTIYF. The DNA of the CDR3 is TGTGCCAGCAGAAGTATGCTGAGAAACACCATATATTTT.

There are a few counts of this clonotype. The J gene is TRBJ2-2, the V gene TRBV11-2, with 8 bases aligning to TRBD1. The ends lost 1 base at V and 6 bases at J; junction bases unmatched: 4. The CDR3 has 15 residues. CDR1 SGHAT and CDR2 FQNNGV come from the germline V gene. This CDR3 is CASSLVGQGAGELFF. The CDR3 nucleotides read TGTGCCAGCAGCTTAGTTGGACAGGGCGCCGGGGAGCTGTTTTTT. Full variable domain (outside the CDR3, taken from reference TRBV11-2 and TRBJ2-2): EAGVAQSPRYKIIEKRQSVAFWCNPISGHATLYWYQQILGQGPKLLIQFQNNGVVDDSQLPKDRFSAERLKGVDSTLKIQPAKLEDSAVYLCASSLVGQGAGELFFGEGSRLTVL.

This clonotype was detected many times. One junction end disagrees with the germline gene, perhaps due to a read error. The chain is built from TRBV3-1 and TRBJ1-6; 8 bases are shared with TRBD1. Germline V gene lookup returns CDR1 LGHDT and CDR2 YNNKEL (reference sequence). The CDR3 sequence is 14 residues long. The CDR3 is CASSQGQGNSPLNF. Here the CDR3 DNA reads TGTGCCAGCAGCCAAGGACAGGGGAATTCACCCCTCAACTTT.

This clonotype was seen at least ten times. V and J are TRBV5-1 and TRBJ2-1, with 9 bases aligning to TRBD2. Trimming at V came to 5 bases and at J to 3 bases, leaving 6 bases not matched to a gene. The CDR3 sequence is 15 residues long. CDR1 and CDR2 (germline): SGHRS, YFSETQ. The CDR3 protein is CASREGLAVYNEQFF. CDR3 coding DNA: TGCGCCAGCAGGGAGGGACTAGCAGTCTACAATGAGCAGTTCTTC.

CDR3 sequence: CSARSLYLSTETQYF. CDR3 nucleotide sequence: TGCAGTGCTAGGTCTCTTTACCTCTCTACAGAGACCCAGTACTTC. This sequence joins TRBV20-1 and TRBJ2-5; D uncertain. CDR3 length: 15 amino acids. Trimming took 3 bases from V and 4 from J, leaving 18 bases between them. Germline V gene lookup returns CDR1 DFQATT and CDR2 SNEGSKA (reference sequence).

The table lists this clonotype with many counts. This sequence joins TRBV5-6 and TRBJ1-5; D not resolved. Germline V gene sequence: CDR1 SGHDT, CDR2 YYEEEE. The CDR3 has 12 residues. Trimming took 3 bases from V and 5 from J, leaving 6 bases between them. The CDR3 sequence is CASSSQDQPQHF. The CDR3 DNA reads TGTGCCAGCAGCTCCCAGGATCAGCCCCAGCATTTT.

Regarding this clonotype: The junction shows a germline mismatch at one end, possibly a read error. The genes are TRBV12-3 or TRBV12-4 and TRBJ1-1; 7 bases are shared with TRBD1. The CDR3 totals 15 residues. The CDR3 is CAISLLGKGATETFF. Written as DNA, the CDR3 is TGTGCCATCTCCCTTTTGGGAAAGGGGGCCACTGAAACTTTCTTT.

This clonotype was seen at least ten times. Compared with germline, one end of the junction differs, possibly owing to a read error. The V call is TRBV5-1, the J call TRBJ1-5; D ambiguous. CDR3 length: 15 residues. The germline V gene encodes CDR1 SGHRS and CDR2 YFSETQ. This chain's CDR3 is CASSKDNYSNQPQNF. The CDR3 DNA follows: TGCGCCAGCAGCAAAGACAACTATAGCAATCAGCCCCAGAATTTT.

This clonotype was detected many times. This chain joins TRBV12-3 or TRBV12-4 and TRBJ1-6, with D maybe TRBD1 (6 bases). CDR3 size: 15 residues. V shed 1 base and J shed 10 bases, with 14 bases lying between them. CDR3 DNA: TGTGCCAGCAGTTTAGTGGTGGGGGCGAGGTCACCCCTCCACTTT. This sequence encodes CASSLVVGARSPLHF.

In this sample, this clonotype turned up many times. DNA of the CDR3: TGCAGCGCCTCCGGGGAGGGGAAGGGCTACACCTTC. Translating gives CSASGEGKGYTF. The chain joins TRBV29-1 to TRBJ1-2; a possible D gene is TRBD1 (5 bases). Germline V lookup: CDR1 SQVTM, CDR2 ANQGSEA. V lost 7 bases and J 8 bases, leaving 17 bases between the germline ends. This CDR3 has 12 amino acids.

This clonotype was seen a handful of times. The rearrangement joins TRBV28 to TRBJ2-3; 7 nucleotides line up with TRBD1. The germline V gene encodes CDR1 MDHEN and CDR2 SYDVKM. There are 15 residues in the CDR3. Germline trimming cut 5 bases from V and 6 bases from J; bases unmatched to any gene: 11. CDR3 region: CASSLRDSLTDTQYF. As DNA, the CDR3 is TGTGCCAGCAGTCTCCGGGACAGCTTAACGGATACGCAGTATTTT.

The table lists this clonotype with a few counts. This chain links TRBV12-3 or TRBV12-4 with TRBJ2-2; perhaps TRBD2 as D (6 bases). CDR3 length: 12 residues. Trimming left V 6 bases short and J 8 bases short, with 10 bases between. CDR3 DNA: TGTGCCAGCAGCCGACTAGTGGGGGAGCTGTTTTTT. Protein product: CASSRLVGELFF.

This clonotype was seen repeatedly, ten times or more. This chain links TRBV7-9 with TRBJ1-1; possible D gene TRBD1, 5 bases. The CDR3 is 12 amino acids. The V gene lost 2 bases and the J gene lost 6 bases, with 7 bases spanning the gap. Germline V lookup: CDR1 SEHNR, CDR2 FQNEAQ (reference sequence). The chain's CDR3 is CASSLRGSEAFF. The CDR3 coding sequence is TGTGCCAGCAGCTTAAGGGGATCTGAAGCTTTCTTT.

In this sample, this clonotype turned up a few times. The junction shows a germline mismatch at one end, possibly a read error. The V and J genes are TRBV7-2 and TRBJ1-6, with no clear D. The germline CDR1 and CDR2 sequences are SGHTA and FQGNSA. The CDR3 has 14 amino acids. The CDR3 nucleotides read TGTGCCAGCAGCTTCCCGAGGACTAATTCACCCCTCAACTTT. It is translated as CASSFPRTNSPLNF.

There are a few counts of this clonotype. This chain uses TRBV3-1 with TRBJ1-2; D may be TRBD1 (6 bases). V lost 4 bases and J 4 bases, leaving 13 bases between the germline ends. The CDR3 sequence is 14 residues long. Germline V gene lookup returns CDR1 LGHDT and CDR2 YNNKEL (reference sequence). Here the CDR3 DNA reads TGTGCCAGCAGCCCCCGACAGGAGGCCTATGGCTACACCTTC. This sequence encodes CASSPRQEAYGYTF.

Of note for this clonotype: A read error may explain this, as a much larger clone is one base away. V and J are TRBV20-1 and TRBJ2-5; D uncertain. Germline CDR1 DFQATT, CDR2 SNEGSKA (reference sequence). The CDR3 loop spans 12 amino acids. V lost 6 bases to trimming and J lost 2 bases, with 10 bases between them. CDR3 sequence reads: CSAPEKQETQYF. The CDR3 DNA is TGCAGTGCCCCTGAAAAGCAAGAGACCCAGTACTTC.

CDR3 region: CASSPARGGEKLFF. DNA for the CDR3: TGTGCCAGTAGTCCCGCCCGGGGCGGTGAAAAACTGTTTTTT. This chain joins TRBV19 and TRBJ1-4; a possible D gene is TRBD1 (5 bases). Trimming left V 5 bases short and J 7 bases short, with 14 bases between. CDR1 LNHDA and CDR2 SQIVND come from the germline V gene (reference sequence). The CDR3 spans 14 residues.

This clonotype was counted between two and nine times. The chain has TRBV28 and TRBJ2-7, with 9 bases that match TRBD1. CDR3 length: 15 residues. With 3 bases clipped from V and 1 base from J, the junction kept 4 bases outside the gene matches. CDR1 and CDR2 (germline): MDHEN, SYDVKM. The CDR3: CASSLTGGTSYEQYF. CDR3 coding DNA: TGTGCCAGCAGTTTGACAGGGGGTACTTCCTACGAGCAGTACTTC.

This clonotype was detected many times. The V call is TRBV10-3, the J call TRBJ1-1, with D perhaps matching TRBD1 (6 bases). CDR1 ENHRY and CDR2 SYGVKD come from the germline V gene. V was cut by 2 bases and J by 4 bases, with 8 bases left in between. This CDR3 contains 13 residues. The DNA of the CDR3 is TGTGCCATCAGTGAGGTACAGGGCACTGAAGCTTTCTTT. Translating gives CAISEVQGTEAFF.

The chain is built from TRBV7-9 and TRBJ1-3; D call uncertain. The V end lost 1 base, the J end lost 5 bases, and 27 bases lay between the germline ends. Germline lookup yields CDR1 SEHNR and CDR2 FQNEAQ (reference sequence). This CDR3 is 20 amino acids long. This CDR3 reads CASSLGLTSRRTATRNTIYF. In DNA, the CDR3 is TGTGCCAGCAGCTTAGGACTTACTTCGCGGCGGACGGCAACCCGAAACACCATATATTTT.

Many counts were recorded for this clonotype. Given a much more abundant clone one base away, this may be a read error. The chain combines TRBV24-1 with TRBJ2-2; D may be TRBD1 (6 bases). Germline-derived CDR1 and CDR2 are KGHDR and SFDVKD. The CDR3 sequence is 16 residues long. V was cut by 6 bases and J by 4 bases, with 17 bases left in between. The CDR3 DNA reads TGTGCCACCAGTAGGGTCGAGGGACAAAGCACCGGGGAGCTGTTTTTT. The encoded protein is CATSRVEGQSTGELFF.

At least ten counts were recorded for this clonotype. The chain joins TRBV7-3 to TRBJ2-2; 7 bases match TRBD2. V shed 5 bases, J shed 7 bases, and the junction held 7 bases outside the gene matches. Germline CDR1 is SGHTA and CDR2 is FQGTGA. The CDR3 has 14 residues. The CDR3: CASSPSGVVGELFF. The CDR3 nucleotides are TGTGCCAGCAGCCCAAGCGGGGTGGTCGGGGAGCTGTTTTTT. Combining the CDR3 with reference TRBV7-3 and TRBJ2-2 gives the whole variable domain GAGVSQTPSNKVTEKGKYVELRCDPISGHTALYWYRQSLGQGPEFLIYFQGTGAADDSGLPNDRFFAVRPEGSVSTLKIQRTERGDSAVYLCASSPSGVVGELFFGEGSRLTVL.

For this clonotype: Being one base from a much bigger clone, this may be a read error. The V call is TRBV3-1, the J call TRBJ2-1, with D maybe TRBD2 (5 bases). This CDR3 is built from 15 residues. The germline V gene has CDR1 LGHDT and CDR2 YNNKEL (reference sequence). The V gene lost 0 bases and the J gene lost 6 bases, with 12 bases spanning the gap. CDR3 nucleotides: TGTGCCAGCAGCCAAGACTCGGGAAAGCCCAATGAGCAGTTCTTC. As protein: CASSQDSGKPNEQFF.